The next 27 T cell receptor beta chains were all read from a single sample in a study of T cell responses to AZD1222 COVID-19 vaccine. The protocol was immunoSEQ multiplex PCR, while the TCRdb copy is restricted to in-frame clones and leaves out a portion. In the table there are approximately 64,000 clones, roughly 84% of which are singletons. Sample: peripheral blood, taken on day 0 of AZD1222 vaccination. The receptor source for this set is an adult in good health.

The CDR3 protein is CATTDGLETEAFF. The CDR3 region has the DNA TGTGCCACGACAGACGGTTTAGAGACTGAAGCTTTCTTT. This chain uses TRBV2 with TRBJ1-1; tentative D call: TRBD1 (5 bases). Germline CDR1 and CDR2: SNHLY and FYNNEI. Deletions cut 10 bases from V and 5 bases from J, with 17 bases between. This CDR3 is 13 amino acids long.

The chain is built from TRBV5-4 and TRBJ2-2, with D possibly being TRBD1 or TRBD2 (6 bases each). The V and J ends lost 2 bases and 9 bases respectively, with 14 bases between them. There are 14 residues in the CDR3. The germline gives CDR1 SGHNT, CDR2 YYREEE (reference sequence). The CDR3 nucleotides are TGTGCCAGCAGCTTCTTCCCGGGGGCCCGGGAGCTGTTTTTT. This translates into CASSFFPGARELFF.

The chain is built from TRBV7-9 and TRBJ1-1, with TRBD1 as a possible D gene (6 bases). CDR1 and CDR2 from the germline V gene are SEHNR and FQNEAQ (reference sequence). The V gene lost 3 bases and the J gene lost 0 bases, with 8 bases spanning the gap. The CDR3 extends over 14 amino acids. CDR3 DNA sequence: TGTGCCAGCAGCTTCCAGGGGATGAACACTGAAGCTTTCTTT. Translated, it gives CASSFQGMNTEAFF.

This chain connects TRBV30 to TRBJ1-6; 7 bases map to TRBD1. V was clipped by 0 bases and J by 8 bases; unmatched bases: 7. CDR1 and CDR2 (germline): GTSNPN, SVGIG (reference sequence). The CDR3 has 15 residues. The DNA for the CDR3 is TGTGCCTGGAGTGTAGGACAGGCCAAGGATTCACCCCTCCACTTT. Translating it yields CAWSVGQAKDSPLHF.

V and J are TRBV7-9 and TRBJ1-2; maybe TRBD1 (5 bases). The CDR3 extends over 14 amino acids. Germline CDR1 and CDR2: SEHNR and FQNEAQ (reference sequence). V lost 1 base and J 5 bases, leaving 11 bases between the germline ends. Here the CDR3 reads CASSLEDRGYGYTF. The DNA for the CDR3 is TGTGCCAGCAGCTTAGAGGATAGGGGTTATGGCTACACCTTC.

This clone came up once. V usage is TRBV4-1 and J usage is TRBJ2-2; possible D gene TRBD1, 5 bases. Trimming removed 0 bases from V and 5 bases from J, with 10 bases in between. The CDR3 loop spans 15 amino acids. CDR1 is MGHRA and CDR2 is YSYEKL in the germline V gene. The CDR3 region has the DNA TGCGCCAGCAGCCAAGAACTATACAGGACCGGGGAGCTGTTTTTT. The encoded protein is CASSQELYRTGELFF.

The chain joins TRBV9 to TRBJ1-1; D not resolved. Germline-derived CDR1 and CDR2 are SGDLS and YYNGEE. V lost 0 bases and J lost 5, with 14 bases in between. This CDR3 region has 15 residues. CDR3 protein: CASSVDPSRGTEAFF. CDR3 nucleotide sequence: TGTGCCAGCAGCGTAGATCCTTCCCGCGGGACTGAAGCTTTCTTT.

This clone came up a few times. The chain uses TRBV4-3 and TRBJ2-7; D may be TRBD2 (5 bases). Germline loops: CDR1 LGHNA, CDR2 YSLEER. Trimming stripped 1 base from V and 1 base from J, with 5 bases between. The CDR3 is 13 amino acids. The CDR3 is CASSQAGSYEQYF. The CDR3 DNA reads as TGCGCCAGCAGCCAAGCGGGATCCTACGAGCAGTACTTC.

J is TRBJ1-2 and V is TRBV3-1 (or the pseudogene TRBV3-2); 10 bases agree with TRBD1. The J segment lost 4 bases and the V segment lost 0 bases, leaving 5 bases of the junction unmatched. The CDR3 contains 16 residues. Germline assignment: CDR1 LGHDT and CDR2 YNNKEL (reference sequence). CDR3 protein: CASSQDRDRGRYGYTF. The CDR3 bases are TGTGCCAGCAGCCAAGACAGGGACAGGGGTCGCTATGGCTACACCTTC.

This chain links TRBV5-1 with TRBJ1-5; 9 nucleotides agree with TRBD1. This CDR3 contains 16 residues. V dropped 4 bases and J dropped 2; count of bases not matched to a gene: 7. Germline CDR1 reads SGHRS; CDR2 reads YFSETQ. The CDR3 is CASSRSRDRGNQPQHF. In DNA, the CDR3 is TGCGCCAGCAGCCGGAGTCGGGACAGGGGCAATCAGCCCCAGCATTTT.

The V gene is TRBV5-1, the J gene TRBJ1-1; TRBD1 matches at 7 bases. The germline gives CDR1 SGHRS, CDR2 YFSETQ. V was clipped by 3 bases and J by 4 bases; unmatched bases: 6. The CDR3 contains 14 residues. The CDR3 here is CASSWLQGSTEAFF. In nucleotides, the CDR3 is TGCGCCAGCAGCTGGCTACAGGGGAGCACTGAAGCTTTCTTT.

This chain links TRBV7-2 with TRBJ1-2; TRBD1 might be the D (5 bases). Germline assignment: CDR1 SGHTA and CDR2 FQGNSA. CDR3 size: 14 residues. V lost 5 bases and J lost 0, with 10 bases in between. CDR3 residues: CASSPRVPNYGYTF. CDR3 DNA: TGTGCCAGCAGCCCCAGGGTGCCTAACTATGGCTACACCTTC.

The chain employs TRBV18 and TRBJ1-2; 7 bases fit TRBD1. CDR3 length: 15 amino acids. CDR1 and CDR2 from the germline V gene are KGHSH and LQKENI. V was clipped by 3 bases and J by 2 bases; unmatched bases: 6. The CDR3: CASSPYEQGNYGYTF. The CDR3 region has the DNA TGTGCCAGCTCACCGTACGAACAGGGGAACTATGGCTACACCTTC.

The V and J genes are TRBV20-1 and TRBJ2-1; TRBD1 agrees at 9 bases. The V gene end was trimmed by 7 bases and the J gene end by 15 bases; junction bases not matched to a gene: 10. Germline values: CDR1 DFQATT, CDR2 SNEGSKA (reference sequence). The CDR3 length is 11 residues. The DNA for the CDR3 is TGCAGTGTAAAAGGGACAGGGTATCCGTTCTTC. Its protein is CSVKGTGYPFF.

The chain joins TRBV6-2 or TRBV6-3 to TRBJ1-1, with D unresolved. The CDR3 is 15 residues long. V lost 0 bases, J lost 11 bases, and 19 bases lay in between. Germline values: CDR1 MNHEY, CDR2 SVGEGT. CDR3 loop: CASSYSTGSSQGAFF. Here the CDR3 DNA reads TGTGCCAGCAGTTACTCCACCGGGTCATCCCAAGGGGCTTTCTTT.

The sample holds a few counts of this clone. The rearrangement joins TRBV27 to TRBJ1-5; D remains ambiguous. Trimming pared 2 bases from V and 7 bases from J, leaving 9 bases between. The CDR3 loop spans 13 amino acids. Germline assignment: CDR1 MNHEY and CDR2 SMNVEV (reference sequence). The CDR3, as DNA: TGTGCCAGCAGTTTAAAGGAGTACCAGCCCCAGCATTTT. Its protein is CASSLKEYQPQHF.

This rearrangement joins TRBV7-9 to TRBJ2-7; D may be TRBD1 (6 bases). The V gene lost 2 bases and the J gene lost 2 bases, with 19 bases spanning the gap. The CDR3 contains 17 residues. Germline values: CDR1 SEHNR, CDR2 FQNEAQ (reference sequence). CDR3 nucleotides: TGTGCCAGCAGCTTAAAAGAAGGGGGTCCCCAGACCTACGAGCAGTACTTC. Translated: CASSLKEGGPQTYEQYF.

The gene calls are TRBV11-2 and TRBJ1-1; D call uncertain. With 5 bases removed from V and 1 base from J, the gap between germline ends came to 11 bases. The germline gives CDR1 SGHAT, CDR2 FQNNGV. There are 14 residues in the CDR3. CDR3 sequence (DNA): TGTGCCAGCAGCCAAAGACACCAGAACACTGAAGCTTTCTTT. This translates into CASSQRHQNTEAFF.

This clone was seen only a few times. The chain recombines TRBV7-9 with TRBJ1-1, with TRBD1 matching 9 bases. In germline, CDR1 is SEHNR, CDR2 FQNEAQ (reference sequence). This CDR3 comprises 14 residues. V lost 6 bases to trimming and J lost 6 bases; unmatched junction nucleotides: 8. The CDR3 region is CASSRTGGSSEAFF. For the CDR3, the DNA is TGTGCCAGCAGTCGCACAGGGGGCTCTTCTGAAGCTTTCTTT.

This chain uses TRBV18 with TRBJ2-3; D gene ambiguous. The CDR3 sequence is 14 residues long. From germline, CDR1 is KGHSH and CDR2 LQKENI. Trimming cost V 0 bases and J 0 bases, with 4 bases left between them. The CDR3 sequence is CASSPPSSTDTQYF. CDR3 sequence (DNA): TGTGCCAGCTCACCACCTTCGAGCACAGATACGCAGTATTTT.

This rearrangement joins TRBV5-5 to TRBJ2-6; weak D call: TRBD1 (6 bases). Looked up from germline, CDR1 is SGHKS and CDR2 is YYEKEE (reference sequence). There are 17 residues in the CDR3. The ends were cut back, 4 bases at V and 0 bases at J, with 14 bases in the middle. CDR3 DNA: TGTGCCAGCAGCGACACCGGGACACCCTCTGGGGCCAACGTCCTGACTTTC. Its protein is CASSDTGTPSGANVLTF.

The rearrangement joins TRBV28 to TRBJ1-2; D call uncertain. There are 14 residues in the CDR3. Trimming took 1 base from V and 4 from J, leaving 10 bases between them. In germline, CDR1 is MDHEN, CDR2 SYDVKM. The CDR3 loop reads CASSLSGDGYGYTF. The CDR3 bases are TGTGCCAGCAGTTTATCCGGCGACGGCTATGGCTACACCTTC.

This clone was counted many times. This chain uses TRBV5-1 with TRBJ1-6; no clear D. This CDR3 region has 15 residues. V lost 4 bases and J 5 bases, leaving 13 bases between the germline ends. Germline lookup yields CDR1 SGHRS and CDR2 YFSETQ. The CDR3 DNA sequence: TGCGCCAGCAGCGTGGCAGCAGAAGATAATTCACCCCTCCACTTT. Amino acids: CASSVAAEDNSPLHF.

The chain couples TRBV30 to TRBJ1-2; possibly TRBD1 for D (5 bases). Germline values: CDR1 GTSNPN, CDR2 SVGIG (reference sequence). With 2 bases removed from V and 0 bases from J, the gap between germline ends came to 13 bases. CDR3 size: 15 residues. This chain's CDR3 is CAWSLGGASNYGYTF. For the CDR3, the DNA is TGTGCCTGGAGTCTAGGCGGGGCCTCTAACTATGGCTACACCTTC. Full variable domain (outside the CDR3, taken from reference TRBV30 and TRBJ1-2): SQTIHQWPATLVQPVGSPLSLECTVEGTSNPNLYWYRQAAGRGLQLLFYSVGIGQISSEVPQNLSASRPQDRQFILSSKKLLLSDSGFYLCAWSLGGASNYGYTFGSGTRLTVV.

CDR3 amino acids: CAWEAGGYEKLFF. The CDR3 region has the DNA TGTGCCTGGGAAGCAGGGGGCTATGAAAAACTGTTTTTT. The chain has TRBV30 and TRBJ1-4; 8 bases map to TRBD1. The CDR3 is 13 residues long. The ends lost 5 bases at V and 6 bases at J; junction bases unmatched: 5. Germline V gene sequence: CDR1 GTSNPN, CDR2 SVGIG (reference sequence).

The CDR3 loop reads CASSPLGEKLFF. CDR3 DNA sequence: TGTGCCAGCTCACCACTGGGTGAAAAACTGTTTTTT. J is TRBJ1-4 and V is TRBV18; D unclear. Trimming took off 1 base at V and 7 bases at J, with 4 bases between the two ends. The CDR3 runs to 12 residues. Germline loops: CDR1 KGHSH, CDR2 LQKENI.

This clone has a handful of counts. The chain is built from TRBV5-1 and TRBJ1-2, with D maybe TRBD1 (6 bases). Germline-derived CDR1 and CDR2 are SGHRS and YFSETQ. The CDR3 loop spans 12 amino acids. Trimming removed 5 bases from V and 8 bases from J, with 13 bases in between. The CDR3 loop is CASRAGEEGYTF. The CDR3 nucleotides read TGCGCCAGCAGAGCAGGGGAGGAAGGCTACACCTTC.